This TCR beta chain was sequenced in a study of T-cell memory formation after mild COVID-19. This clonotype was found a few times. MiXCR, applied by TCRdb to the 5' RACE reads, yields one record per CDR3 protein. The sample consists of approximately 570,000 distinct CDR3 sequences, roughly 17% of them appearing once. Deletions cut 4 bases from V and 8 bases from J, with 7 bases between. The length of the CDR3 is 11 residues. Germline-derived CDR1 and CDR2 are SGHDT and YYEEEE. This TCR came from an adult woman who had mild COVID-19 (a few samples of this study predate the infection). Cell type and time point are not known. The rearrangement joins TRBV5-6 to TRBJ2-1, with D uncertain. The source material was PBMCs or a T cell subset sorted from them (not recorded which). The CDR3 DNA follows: TGTGCCAGCAGCGTAGAGGATGAGCAGTTCTTC. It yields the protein CASSVEDEQFF. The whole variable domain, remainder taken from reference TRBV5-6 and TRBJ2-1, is DAGVTQSPTHLIKTRGQQVTLRCSPKSGHDTVSWYQQALGQGPQFIFQYYEEEERQRGNFPDRFSGHQFPNYSSELNVNALLLGDSALYLCASSVEDEQFFGPGTRLTVL.